This T cell receptor (beta chain) was found in a study of shared clonotypes between healthy human individuals. Study outcomes and limitations: There were few donors, and this limited the genetic and exposure-history diversity represented. Relative to memory subsets, naive subsets generally showed larger estimated richness. Investigators expected sequencing depth to affect clonotype sharing among donors.

Naive CD8 populations comprised CD45RO-negative cells positively selected for CCR7, excluding terminally differentiated effector memory CD45RA+ cells. With regard to this clone: Its specificity is unknown.

The repertoire was sequenced with immunoSEQ multiplex PCR; TCRdb's copy has only in-frame clones and lacks some. The profile covers 1.5 million to 2.5 million clones, with over 85% appearing a single time and 1.2% taken by the ten largest. The specimen was naive CD8+ T cells sorted from blood. The source is a man aged 18 to 30 in good health.

DNA of the CDR3: TGTGCCAGGTCTTCCGCAGGGGGCCAAGAGACCCAGTACTTC. Translating gives CARSSAGGQETQYF. The rearrangement links TRBV2 to TRBJ2-5; 7 bases agree with TRBD1. The CDR3 covers 14 residues. J lost 1 base, V lost 9 bases, and 8 bases had no gene match. From germline, CDR1 is SNHLY and CDR2 FYNNEI.